Presented here are 23 T cell receptor beta chains from one specimen sequenced in a study of identifying expanded T cells in peripheral blood. Only in-frame clones appear in the TCRdb table, and some are missing; sequencing was by immunoSEQ multiplex PCR. The table records about 100,000 clones, about 90% of them present only once. Sequenced input: blood. These receptor sequences come from a person between 18 and 75 years old in good health.

The V gene is TRBV4-3, the J gene TRBJ2-1, with TRBD2 matching 15 bases. From germline, CDR1 is LGHNA and CDR2 YSLEER. CDR3 length equals 19 residues. The junction had 4 bases not matched to a gene; V was cut back by 0 bases and J by 1 base. The CDR3 here is CASSQDGTSGRPSYNEQFF. The CDR3 nucleotides read TGCGCCAGCAGCCAAGACGGGACTAGCGGGAGGCCGTCCTACAATGAGCAGTTCTTC.

The V and J genes are TRBV27 and TRBJ1-5; no firm D call. Germline V CDR1 and CDR2: MNHEY, SMNVEV (reference sequence). The CDR3 sequence is 15 residues long. V lost 3 bases, J lost 2 bases, and 11 bases lay in between. CDR3 region: CASSLRVKGNQPQHF. In nucleotides, the CDR3 is TGTGCCAGCAGTTTGAGGGTTAAGGGCAATCAGCCCCAGCATTTT.

The chain has TRBV4-1 and TRBJ2-7, with D possibly called TRBD1 or TRBD2 (5 bases each). Germline V gene sequence: CDR1 MGHRA, CDR2 YSYEKL. This CDR3 contains 12 residues. The V gene lost 4 bases and the J gene lost 7 bases, with 11 bases spanning the gap. CDR3 sequence: CASSLDWGEQYF. The CDR3 DNA reads TGCGCCAGCAGCCTGGACTGGGGGGAGCAGTACTTC.

The genes are TRBV6-5 and TRBJ2-6; 8 positions match TRBD1. Per germline, CDR1 MNHEY and CDR2 SVGAGI. The trim removed 7 bases at V and 2 bases at J, leaving 4 bases unmatched. This CDR3 has 15 amino acids. The CDR3 nucleotides read TGTGCCAGCAACCCGACAGGGGCTGGGGCCAACGTCCTGACTTTC. Amino acid sequence: CASNPTGAGANVLTF.

The chain carries TRBV6-5 and TRBJ2-7; TRBD1 matches 8 bases. The CDR3 is 16 amino acids. V shed 0 bases and J 1 base; nucleotides not matched to a gene: 5. Germline V CDR1 and CDR2: MNHEY, SVGAGI. The CDR3: CASSYSGTGHSYEQYF. The CDR3 DNA sequence: TGTGCCAGCAGTTACTCGGGGACAGGTCATTCCTACGAGCAGTACTTC.

The chain employs TRBV18 and TRBJ2-2; the match to TRBD1 covers 11 bases. Looked up from germline, CDR1 is KGHSH and CDR2 is LQKENI. The CDR3 spans 16 residues. The V segment lost 3 bases and the J segment 4 bases; nucleotides outside the gene matches: 4. Here the CDR3 reads CASSPRDRGGTGELFF. CDR3 bases: TGTGCCAGCTCACCCCGGGACAGGGGGGGCACCGGGGAGCTGTTTTTT.

This clone occurred once. In nucleotides, the CDR3 is TGTGCCATCAGTTCACTAGCGACGCAAGAGACCCAGTACTTC. This encodes CAISSLATQETQYF. V usage is TRBV10-3 and J usage is TRBJ2-5, with 7 bases fitting TRBD2. The CDR3 spans 14 residues. Germline V gene lookup returns CDR1 ENHRY and CDR2 SYGVKD. V lost 5 bases, J lost 2 bases, and 5 bases stayed unmatched.

J is TRBJ1-4 and V is TRBV27; TRBD1 matches 8 bases. The CDR3 sequence is 18 residues long. Germline V gives CDR1 MNHEY, CDR2 SMNVEV (reference sequence). V lost 2 bases to trimming and J lost 0 bases; unmatched junction nucleotides: 8. The DNA for the CDR3 is TGTGCCAGCAGTTTAGCAGGGGGCGTCTTTGCAACTAATGAAAAACTGTTTTTT. This translates into CASSLAGGVFATNEKLFF.

J is TRBJ2-7 and V is TRBV11-3, with TRBD2 matching over 11 bases. This CDR3 has 11 residues. J was trimmed by 11 bases and V by 3 bases; bases with no gene match: 0. The germline V gene encodes CDR1 SGHNT and CDR2 YENEEA. In DNA form, the CDR3 reads TGTGCCAGCAGCTTGGGACTAGCGGAGTACTTC. It is translated as CASSLGLAEYF.

The chain couples TRBV6-5 to TRBJ1-6, with D perhaps matching TRBD1 (6 bases). CDR3 size: 16 residues. The V end lost 0 bases, the J end lost 7 bases, and 13 bases lay between the germline ends. Germline CDR1 MNHEY, CDR2 SVGAGI. The chain's CDR3 is CASSYSNRAGNSPLHF. CDR3 nucleotides: TGTGCCAGCAGTTACTCGAACAGGGCCGGGAATTCACCCCTCCACTTT.

A single count supports this clone. The CDR3 spells CASSVGQGRNQPQHF. The CDR3 DNA follows: TGTGCCAGCAGCGTGGGACAGGGAAGAAATCAGCCCCAGCATTTT. The V gene is TRBV28, the J gene TRBJ1-5; 9 bases match TRBD1. The ends lost 6 bases at V and 4 bases at J; junction bases unmatched: 7. Looked up from germline, CDR1 is MDHEN and CDR2 is SYDVKM. This CDR3 region has 15 residues.

The CDR3 coding sequence is TGTGCCAGCAGCTCGACAGGGTCAAATGAAAAACTGTTTTTT. Translated, it gives CASSSTGSNEKLFF. This chain links TRBV7-2 with TRBJ1-4; 7 positions match TRBD1. From germline, CDR1 is SGHTA and CDR2 FQGNSA. This CDR3 spans 14 amino acids. The ends lost 4 bases at V and 5 bases at J; junction bases unmatched: 4.

This clone was counted once. This chain joins TRBV20-1 and TRBJ2-5; D remains ambiguous. Germline values: CDR1 DFQATT, CDR2 SNEGSKA (reference sequence). The CDR3 contains 10 residues. V was cut by 6 bases and J by 3 bases, with 5 bases left in between. As DNA, the CDR3 is TGCAGTGCCGGTGAAGAGACCCAGTACTTC. Protein: CSAGEETQYF.

CDR3 DNA: TGTGCCAGCAGCTTAAAATGGAACACTGAAGCTTTCTTT. Its protein is CASSLKWNTEAFF. The chain carries TRBV7-3 and TRBJ1-1; the D is unclear. Per germline, CDR1 SGHTA and CDR2 FQGTGA. The CDR3 has 13 residues. V gave up 1 base and J gave up 1 base, with 4 bases separating them.

The chain recombines TRBV7-9 with TRBJ2-7; D perhaps matches TRBD1 (6 bases). The germline V gene has CDR1 SEHNR and CDR2 FQNEAQ (reference sequence). The length of the CDR3 is 14 residues. With 3 bases removed from V and 2 bases from J, the gap between germline ends came to 11 bases. CDR3 in amino acids: CASSLREGAYEQYF. The CDR3 coding sequence is TGTGCCAGCAGCTTGCGCGAGGGGGCCTACGAGCAGTACTTC.

V is TRBV19 and J is TRBJ2-3; D is uncertain. The CDR3 has 12 residues. The V and J ends lost 1 base and 4 bases respectively, with 3 bases between them. From germline, CDR1 is LNHDA and CDR2 SQIVND (reference sequence). DNA for the CDR3: TGTGCCAGTAGTATAGCGGCAGATACGCAGTATTTT. Translated: CASSIAADTQYF.

This chain joins TRBV11-2 and TRBJ2-7, with TRBD1 matching over 9 bases. The germline V gene has CDR1 SGHAT and CDR2 FQNNGV. The CDR3 extends over 15 amino acids. Trimming cost V 5 bases and J 5 bases; bases outside gene matches: 10. The CDR3 DNA follows: TGTGCCAGCAGCCCCGGGACAGGGAAAGAGAACGAGCAGTACTTC. Its translation: CASSPGTGKENEQYF.

The rearrangement links TRBV5-1 to TRBJ1-1; D remains unclear. V was clipped by 0 bases and J by 1 base, with 13 bases between them. Germline CDR1 is SGHRS and CDR2 is YFSETQ. CDR3 size: 16 residues. DNA for the CDR3: TGCGCCAGCAGCTTGGCCGGGAGACCGACGAACACTGAAGCTTTCTTT. As protein: CASSLAGRPTNTEAFF.

V gene TRBV7-2 combines with J gene TRBJ2-7; 13 bases align to TRBD2. Looked up from germline, CDR1 is SGHTA and CDR2 is FQGNSA. The J segment lost 3 bases and the V segment lost 5 bases, leaving 13 bases of the junction unmatched. This CDR3 region has 18 residues. The CDR3 is CASSPQTSGRPPGYEQYF. The CDR3 bases are TGTGCCAGCAGCCCACAGACTAGCGGGAGGCCTCCCGGCTACGAGCAGTACTTC.

Turning to this clone: A junction boundary mismatches the germline segment, possibly from a read error. The J gene is TRBJ1-1, the V gene TRBV2; D is unresolved. Germline V CDR1 and CDR2: SNHLY, FYNNEI. The CDR3 is made up of 11 amino acids. In nucleotides, the CDR3 is TGTGCTAGCACGTCCCAGGTTCATGCTTTCTTT. Protein: CASTSQVHAFF.

The chain joins TRBV5-5 to TRBJ2-3; D is perhaps TRBD1 (6 bases). The germline CDR1 and CDR2 sequences are SGHKS and YYEKEE (reference sequence). The CDR3 is 15 residues long. V lost 1 base to trimming and J lost 5 bases, with 14 bases between them. Here the CDR3 reads CASSLPAGVGDTQYF. CDR3 coding DNA: TGTGCCAGCAGCTTGCCAGCAGGGGTTGGAGATACGCAGTATTTT. Full variable domain (missing parts from reference TRBV5-5 and TRBJ2-3): DAGVTQSPTHLIKTRGQQVTLRCSPISGHKSVSWYQQVLGQGPQFIFQYYEKEERGRGNFPDRFSARQFPNYSSELNVNALLLGDSALYLCASSLPAGVGDTQYFGPGTRLTVL.

This clone was recorded once. The chain joins TRBV18 to TRBJ2-1, with D possibly matching TRBD1 (5 bases). Deletions cut 4 bases from V and 3 bases from J, with 13 bases between. The CDR3 runs 15 residues. The germline CDR1 and CDR2 sequences are KGHSH and LQKENI. The CDR3 here is CASSLGHPDYNEQFF. DNA of the CDR3: TGTGCCAGCTCACTTGGACACCCTGACTACAATGAGCAGTTCTTC.

Worth noting for this clone: The same CDR3 also results from other DNA sequences found in this sample. V and J are TRBV6-5 and TRBJ1-1; D possibly corresponds to TRBD1 (5 bases). In germline, CDR1 is MNHEY, CDR2 SVGAGI. CDR3 length: 15 amino acids. The V end lost 0 bases, the J end lost 5 bases, and 13 bases lay between the germline ends. This chain's CDR3 is CASSYSIQGGTEAFF. CDR3 nucleotides: TGTGCCAGCAGTTACTCTATCCAGGGAGGGACTGAAGCTTTCTTT.